This TCR beta chain is drawn from a study of vaccination effects on CD4 cells after COVID-19. Overall study context: The median interval between the second dose and post-vaccine sampling was 72 days. General study findings and limits: Common cold coronaviruses were cross-recognized by only 1 of 255 vaccine-induced clones in healthy vaccinees.

On this clone itself: Its target is not known.

Assay: immunoSEQ multiplex PCR; the TCRdb copy retains only in-frame clones and omits some. The table lists about 73,000 clones, less than 75% of them singletons, with about 2.5% in the top ten. Subsequent to a culture period of approximately 11 days, CD4+ T cells were isolated. The vaccine given was either BNT162b2 or mRNA-1273, in two doses. Half-medium exchanges with IL-2 medium took place on days 3 and 7. Between the trimmed V and J ends, which lost 0 bases and 10 bases, there was a span of 16 bases. This CDR3 region has 15 residues. In germline, CDR1 is SGHTA, CDR2 FQGNSA. The genes are TRBV7-2 and TRBJ2-1, with D perhaps TRBD2 (5 bases). This receptor was obtained from a human donor who received a COVID-19 vaccine. The source was CD4+ T cells from PBMCs cultured without peptide, collected after COVID-19 vaccination. CDR3 in DNA: TGTGCCAGCAGCTTAGCGCCTGGCCCTGGGAGAGAGCAGTTCTTC. Translation gives CASSLAPGPGREQFF.